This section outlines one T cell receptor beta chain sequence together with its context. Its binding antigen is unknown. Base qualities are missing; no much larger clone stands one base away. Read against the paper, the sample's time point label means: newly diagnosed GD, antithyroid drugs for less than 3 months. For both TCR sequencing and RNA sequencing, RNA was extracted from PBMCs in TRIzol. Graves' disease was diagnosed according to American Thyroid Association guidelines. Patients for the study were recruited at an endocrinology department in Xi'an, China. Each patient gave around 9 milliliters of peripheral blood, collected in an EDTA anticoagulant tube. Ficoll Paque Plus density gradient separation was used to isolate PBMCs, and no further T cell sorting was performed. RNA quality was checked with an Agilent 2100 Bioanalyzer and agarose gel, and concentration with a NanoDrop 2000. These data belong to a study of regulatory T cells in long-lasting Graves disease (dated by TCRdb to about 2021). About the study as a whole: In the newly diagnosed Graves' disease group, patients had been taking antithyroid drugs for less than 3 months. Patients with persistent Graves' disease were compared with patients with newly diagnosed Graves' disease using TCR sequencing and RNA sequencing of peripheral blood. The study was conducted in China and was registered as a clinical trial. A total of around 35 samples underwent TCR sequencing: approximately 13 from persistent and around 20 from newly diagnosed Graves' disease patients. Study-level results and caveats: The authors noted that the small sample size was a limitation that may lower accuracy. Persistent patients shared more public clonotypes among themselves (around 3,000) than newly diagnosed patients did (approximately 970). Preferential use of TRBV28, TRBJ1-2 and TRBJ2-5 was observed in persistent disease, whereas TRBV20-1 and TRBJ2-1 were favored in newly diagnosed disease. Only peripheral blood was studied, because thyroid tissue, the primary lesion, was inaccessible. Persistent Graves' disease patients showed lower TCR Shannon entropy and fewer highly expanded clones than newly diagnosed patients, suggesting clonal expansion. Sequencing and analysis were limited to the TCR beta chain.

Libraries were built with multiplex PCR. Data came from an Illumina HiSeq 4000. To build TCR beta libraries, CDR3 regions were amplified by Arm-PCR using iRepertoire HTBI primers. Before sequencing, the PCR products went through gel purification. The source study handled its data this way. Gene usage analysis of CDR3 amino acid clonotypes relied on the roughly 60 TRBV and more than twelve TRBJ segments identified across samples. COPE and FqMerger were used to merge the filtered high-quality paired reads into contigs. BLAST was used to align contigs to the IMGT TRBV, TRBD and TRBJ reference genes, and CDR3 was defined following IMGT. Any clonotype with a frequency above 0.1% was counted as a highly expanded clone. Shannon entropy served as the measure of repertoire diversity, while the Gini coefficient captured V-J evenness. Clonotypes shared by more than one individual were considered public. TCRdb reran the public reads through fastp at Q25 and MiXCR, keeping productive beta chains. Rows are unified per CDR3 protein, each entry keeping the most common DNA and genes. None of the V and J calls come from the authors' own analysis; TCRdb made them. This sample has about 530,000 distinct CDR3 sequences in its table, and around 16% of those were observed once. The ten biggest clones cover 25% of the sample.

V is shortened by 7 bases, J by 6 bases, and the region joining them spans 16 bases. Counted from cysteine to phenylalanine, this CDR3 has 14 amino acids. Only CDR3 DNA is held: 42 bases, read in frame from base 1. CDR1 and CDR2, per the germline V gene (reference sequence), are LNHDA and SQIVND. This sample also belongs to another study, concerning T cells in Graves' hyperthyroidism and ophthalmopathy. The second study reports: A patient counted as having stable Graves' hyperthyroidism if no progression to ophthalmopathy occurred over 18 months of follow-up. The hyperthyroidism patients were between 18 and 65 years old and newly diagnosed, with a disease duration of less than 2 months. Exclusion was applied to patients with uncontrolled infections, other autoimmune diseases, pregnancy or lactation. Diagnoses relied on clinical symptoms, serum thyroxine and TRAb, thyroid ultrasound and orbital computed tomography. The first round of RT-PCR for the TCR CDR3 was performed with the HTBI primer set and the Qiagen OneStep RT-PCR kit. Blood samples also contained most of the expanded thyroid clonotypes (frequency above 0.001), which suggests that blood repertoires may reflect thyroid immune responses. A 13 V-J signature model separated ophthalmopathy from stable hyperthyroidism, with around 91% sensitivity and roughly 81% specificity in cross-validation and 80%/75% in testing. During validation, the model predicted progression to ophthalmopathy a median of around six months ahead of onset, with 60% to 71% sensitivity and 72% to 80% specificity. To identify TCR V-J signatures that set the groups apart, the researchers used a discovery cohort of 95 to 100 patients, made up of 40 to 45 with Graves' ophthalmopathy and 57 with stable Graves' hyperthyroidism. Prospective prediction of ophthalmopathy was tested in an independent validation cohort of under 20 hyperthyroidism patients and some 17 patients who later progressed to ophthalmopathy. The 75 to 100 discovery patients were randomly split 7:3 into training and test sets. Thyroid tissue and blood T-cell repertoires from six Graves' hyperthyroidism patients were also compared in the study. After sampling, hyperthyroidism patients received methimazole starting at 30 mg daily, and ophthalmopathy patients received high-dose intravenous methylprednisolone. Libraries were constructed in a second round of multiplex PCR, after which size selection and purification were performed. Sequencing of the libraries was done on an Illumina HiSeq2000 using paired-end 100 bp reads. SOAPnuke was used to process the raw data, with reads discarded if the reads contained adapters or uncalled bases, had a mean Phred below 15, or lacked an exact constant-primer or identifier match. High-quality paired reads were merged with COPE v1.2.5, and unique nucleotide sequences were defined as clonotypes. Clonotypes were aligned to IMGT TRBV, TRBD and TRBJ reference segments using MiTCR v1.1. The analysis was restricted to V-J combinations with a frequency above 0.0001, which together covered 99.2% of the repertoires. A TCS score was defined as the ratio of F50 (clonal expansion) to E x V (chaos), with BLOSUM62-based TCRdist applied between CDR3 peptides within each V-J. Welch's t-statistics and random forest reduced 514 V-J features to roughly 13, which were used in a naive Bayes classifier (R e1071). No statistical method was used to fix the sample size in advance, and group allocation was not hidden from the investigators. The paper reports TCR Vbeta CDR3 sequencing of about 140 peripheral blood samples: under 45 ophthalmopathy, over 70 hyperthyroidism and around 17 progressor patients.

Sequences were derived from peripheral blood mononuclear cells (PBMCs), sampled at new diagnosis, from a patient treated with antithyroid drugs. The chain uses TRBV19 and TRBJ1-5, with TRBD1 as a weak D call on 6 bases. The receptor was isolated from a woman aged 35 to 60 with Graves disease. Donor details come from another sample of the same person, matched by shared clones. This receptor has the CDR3 CASNSGEWGQPQHF. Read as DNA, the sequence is TGTGCCAGTAACTCAGGGGAGTGGGGTCAGCCCCAGCATTTT.